These 16 T cell receptor beta chains share one sample of origin, sequenced in a study of T cell responses to AZD1222 COVID-19 vaccine. Data came from immunoSEQ multiplex PCR; TCRdb stores just in-frame clones and leaves some out. The sample records 90,000 to 110,000 clones, over 75% being singletons. The specimen comprised peripheral blood, sampled on day 0 of AZD1222 vaccination. These receptors came from an adult in good health.

This sequence joins TRBV5-1 and TRBJ2-3; D is possibly TRBD2 (5 bases). V was clipped by 0 bases and J by 0 bases, with 11 bases between them. CDR1 and CDR2 (germline): SGHRS, YFSETQ. CDR3 length: 16 amino acids. The CDR3 DNA reads TGCGCCAGCAGCTTGGATCGACGGACTAGCACAGATACGCAGTATTTT. Its protein product is CASSLDRRTSTDTQYF. Full variable domain (rest looked up from reference TRBV5-1 and TRBJ2-3): KAGVTQTPRYLIKTRGQQVTLSCSPISGHRSVSWYQQTPGQGLQFLFEYFSETQRNKGNFPGRFSGRQFSNSRSEMNVSTLELGDSALYLCASSLDRRTSTDTQYFGPGTRLTVL.

V is TRBV19 and J is TRBJ2-1; D may be TRBD1 or TRBD2 (5 bases each). Germline CDR1 and CDR2: LNHDA and SQIVND (reference sequence). The V end lost 5 bases, the J end lost 7 bases, and 15 bases lay between the germline ends. This CDR3 has 14 residues. The CDR3 reads CASSSLGEKNEQFF. In DNA, the CDR3 is TGTGCCAGTAGTTCATTAGGGGAGAAGAATGAGCAGTTCTTC.

The gene calls are TRBV12-3 or TRBV12-4 and TRBJ2-1; D gene uncertain. The CDR3 runs to 12 residues. The V gene lost 6 bases and the J gene lost 4 bases, with 7 bases spanning the gap. CDR3 in amino acids: CASSREYNEQFF. The CDR3 bases are TGTGCCAGCAGCCGAGAGTACAATGAGCAGTTCTTC.

A single count supports this clone. The chain couples TRBV5-6 to TRBJ2-2; 9 bases are shared with TRBD2. This CDR3 contains 17 residues. V lost 1 base, J lost 6 bases, and 10 bases stayed unmatched. Germline CDR1 is SGHDT and CDR2 is YYEEEE. DNA for the CDR3: TGTGCCAGCAGCTTGATCTCTAGCGGGATGGTACCCGGGGAGCTGTTTTTT. It specifies CASSLISSGMVPGELFF.

The gene calls are TRBV11-2 and TRBJ1-2, with D perhaps TRBD1 (5 bases). This CDR3 has 15 residues. V was shortened by 5 bases and J by 5 bases, with 18 bases between the two germline ends. Germline V CDR1 and CDR2: SGHAT, FQNNGV. DNA for the CDR3: TGTGCCAGCAGCACTCAAGGGGCTCTGGTGTATGGCTACACCTTC. It codes for CASSTQGALVYGYTF.

The chain is built from TRBV6-5 and TRBJ1-1; D unclear. The CDR3 runs 13 residues. Germline V gene data show CDR1 as MNHEY and CDR2 as SVGAGI. V dropped 7 bases and J dropped 0 bases, with 9 bases sitting between them. CDR3 sequence (DNA): TGTGCCAGCAAGGAGACTCTGAACACTGAAGCTTTCTTT. Protein sequence: CASKETLNTEAFF.

The CDR3 nucleotides read TGTGCCAGCAGCCAGGGACTAGCGGACTCCTACGAGCAGTACTTC. Translating gives CASSQGLADSYEQYF. The rearrangement uses TRBV28 and TRBJ2-7; the match to TRBD2 covers 11 bases. The germline V gene has CDR1 MDHEN and CDR2 SYDVKM. This CDR3 is 15 amino acids long. With 6 bases clipped from V and 0 bases from J, the junction kept 4 bases outside the gene matches.

In this sample, this clone turned up once. The J gene is TRBJ1-1, the V gene TRBV15; D is undetermined. Germline CDR1 and CDR2: LNHNV and YYDKDF (reference sequence). The CDR3 has 13 amino acids. V was shortened by 5 bases and J by 1 base, with 8 bases between the two germline ends. In DNA form, the CDR3 reads TGTGCCACCAGCCCACCGGAGAACACTGAAGCTTTCTTT. Translating gives CATSPPENTEAFF.

This chain joins TRBV3-1 (or the pseudogene TRBV3-2) and TRBJ2-1; 10 positions agree with TRBD2. With 6 bases clipped from V and 10 bases from J, the junction kept 6 bases outside the gene matches. Germline V CDR1 and CDR2: LGHDT, YNNKEL (reference sequence). CDR3 size: 13 residues. The CDR3 spells CASSRTSGEEQFF. Written as DNA, the CDR3 is TGTGCCAGCAGTCGGACTAGCGGAGAAGAGCAGTTCTTC.

The chain is built from TRBV24-1 and TRBJ2-7; D remains ambiguous. Germline CDR1 is KGHDR and CDR2 is SFDVKD. The V end was cut by 9 bases, the J end by 5 bases, with 16 bases between. The CDR3 contains 13 residues. The CDR3 sequence: CATSFVGLDEQYF. The CDR3 DNA follows: TGTGCCACCTCATTTGTCGGGTTGGACGAGCAGTACTTC.

Remarks on this clone: One junction end does not reproduce the germline sequence, and a read error may be involved. The V call is TRBV19, the J call TRBJ1-1; unclear D gene. CDR3 length equals 13 residues. The germline CDR1 and CDR2 sequences are LNHDA and SQIVND (reference sequence). CDR3 sequence: CASSIGSVQIGHF. CDR3 nucleotides: TGTGCCAGTAGTATCGGATCCGTCCAAATAGGGCACTTT.

This clone was found a few times. The V gene is TRBV19, the J gene TRBJ2-2; D is perhaps TRBD1 (5 bases). CDR3 length equals 13 residues. Per the germline V gene, CDR1 is LNHDA and CDR2 is SQIVND (reference sequence). The V and J ends lost 11 bases and 9 bases respectively, with 19 bases between them. The CDR3 here is CALSQGPGRELFF. The CDR3 region has the DNA TGTGCCCTTTCCCAGGGCCCAGGGAGGGAGCTGTTTTTT.

The chain joins TRBV25-1 to TRBJ2-1; 10 nucleotides align to TRBD1. Germline assignment: CDR1 MGHDK and CDR2 SYGVNS. This CDR3 spans 16 amino acids. The trim removed 3 bases at V and 7 bases at J, leaving 9 bases unmatched. Here the CDR3 reads CASSENRDRGENEQFF. CDR3 DNA: TGTGCCAGCAGTGAGAACCGGGACAGGGGCGAAAATGAGCAGTTCTTC. The full variable domain, completed using reference TRBV25-1 and TRBJ2-1, is EADIYQTPRYLVIGTGKKITLECSQTMGHDKMYWYQQDPGMELHLIHYSYGVNSTEKGDLSSESTVSRIRTEHFPLTLESARPSHTSQYLCASSENRDRGENEQFFGPGTRLTVL.

This clone has just one count. V is TRBV25-1 and J is TRBJ2-3; 9 bases match TRBD2. The length of the CDR3 is 15 residues. The germline gives CDR1 MGHDK, CDR2 SYGVNS. With V trimmed by 1 base and J by 1 base, 0 bases remained unmatched. CDR3 in DNA: TGTGCCAGCAGTGAATGGACTAGCGGCACAGATACGCAGTATTTT. It yields the protein CASSEWTSGTDTQYF.

The gene calls are TRBV18 and TRBJ2-3; 8 nucleotides align to TRBD1. CDR1 is KGHSH, CDR2 LQKENI, per germline. This CDR3 spans 15 amino acids. The V gene end was trimmed by 2 bases and the J gene end by 3 bases; junction bases not matched to a gene: 4. The DNA for the CDR3 is TGTGCCAGCTCACCAGCAGGGGGCATTACAGATACGCAGTATTTT. It encodes CASSPAGGITDTQYF.

This rearrangement joins TRBV5-5 to TRBJ2-3; D may be TRBD1 (5 bases). The germline V and J ends were trimmed by 0 bases and 4 bases, with 15 bases remaining between them. Germline V gives CDR1 SGHKS, CDR2 YYEKEE (reference sequence). This CDR3 has 16 amino acids. This chain's CDR3 is CASSLAATAGSDTQYF. CDR3 sequence (DNA): TGTGCCAGCAGCTTGGCAGCAACCGCAGGGTCAGATACGCAGTATTTT. Full variable domain (missing parts from reference TRBV5-5 and TRBJ2-3): DAGVTQSPTHLIKTRGQQVTLRCSPISGHKSVSWYQQVLGQGPQFIFQYYEKEERGRGNFPDRFSARQFPNYSSELNVNALLLGDSALYLCASSLAATAGSDTQYFGPGTRLTVL.